This T cell receptor beta chain was captured by sequencing in a study of siplizumab effects on memory and regulatory T cells. This clone was seen just once. The sample holds other DNA sequences that translate to the same CDR3. Repertoires were generated with immunoSEQ multiplex PCR, while TCRdb's copy carries only in-frame clones and drops some. The sample comprises about 110,000 clones, under 95% of which are singletons, and approximately 0.32% rests with the top ten. The sample was CD4+ T cells sorted from blood. The origin of this receptor is a human donor in good health.

CDR3: CASSDQGGYTF. The CDR3 coding sequence is TGTGCCAGCAGTGATCAGGGAGGCTACACCTTC. V is TRBV6-1 and J is TRBJ1-2; D is perhaps TRBD1 (5 bases). The CDR3 runs 11 residues. Deletions cut 3 bases from V and 8 bases from J, with 7 bases between. Germline V lookup: CDR1 MNHNS, CDR2 SASEGT.